Presented here are 10 T cell receptor beta chains from one specimen sequenced in a study of OX40 agonist ivuxolimab in advanced cancers. Profiled with immunoSEQ multiplex PCR; TCRdb holds only in-frame clones, not every one. The sample gives more than 12,000 clones, around four fifths of which show up once; roughly 31% is in the top ten. Sample: CD4+ or CD8+ T cells sorted from blood, taken in a trial of the OX40 agonist ivuxolimab. These receptor sequences come from an adult with an advanced solid tumor such as melanoma, head and neck, liver or kidney cancer.

V is TRBV28 and J is TRBJ2-5; TRBD2 matches 10 bases. J gave up 5 bases and V 2 bases, and 11 bases lay outside the gene matches. The CDR3 is made up of 17 amino acids. The germline V gene has CDR1 MDHEN and CDR2 SYDVKM. The CDR3 loop is CASSLGFASGSVETQYF. CDR3 DNA sequence: TGTGCCAGCAGTTTAGGATTCGCTAGCGGGAGTGTGGAGACCCAGTACTTC.

The chain uses TRBV28 and TRBJ2-7; D is uncertain. This CDR3 is 12 amino acids long. Trimming pared 3 bases from V and 4 bases from J, leaving 7 bases between. Germline V gene lookup returns CDR1 MDHEN and CDR2 SYDVKM. The CDR3, as DNA: TGTGCCAGCAGTTTCCTCCCTTACGAGCAGTACTTC. Translation: CASSFLPYEQYF.

The chain is built from TRBV7-9 and TRBJ2-1, with 7 positions matching TRBD1. Germline V CDR1 and CDR2: SEHNR, FQNEAQ (reference sequence). The CDR3 is 13 amino acids. V was clipped by 6 bases and J by 7 bases; unmatched bases: 6. The CDR3 reads CASSDRDLNEQFF. CDR3 DNA sequence: TGTGCCAGCAGTGACAGGGATCTTAATGAGCAGTTCTTC.

CDR3 bases: TGTGCCAGCAGCAAGAGAGACAGGGACGAGCAGTACTTC. It specifies CASSKRDRDEQYF. V usage is TRBV21-1 and J usage is TRBJ2-7; the D segment call TRBD1 is taken from the table without a DNA check. TRBV21-1 is a pseudogene segment. CDR3 size: 13 residues.

The chain employs TRBV28 and TRBJ2-3; the D gene is possibly TRBD1 (6 bases). Trimming cost V 0 bases and J 2 bases, with 15 bases left between them. The V gene's germline CDR1 is MDHEN and CDR2 SYDVKM. This CDR3 region has 17 residues. The CDR3 reads CASSLWRPTGSTDTQYF. The CDR3 DNA follows: TGTGCCAGCAGTTTATGGAGACCCACAGGGTCCACAGATACGCAGTATTTT.

This clone was counted only a few times. This chain uses TRBV7-3 with TRBJ2-4, with TRBD1 matching 10 bases. V shed 4 bases and J 3 bases; nucleotides not matched to a gene: 3. CDR3 length: 15 residues. The germline V gene has CDR1 SGHTA and CDR2 FQGTGA. The CDR3 DNA sequence: TGTGCCAGCAGCTGGGACAGGGGATTCAAAAACATTCAGTACTTC. This codes for CASSWDRGFKNIQYF. The whole variable domain, filled in from reference TRBV7-3 and TRBJ2-4, reads GAGVSQTPSNKVTEKGKYVELRCDPISGHTALYWYRQSLGQGPEFLIYFQGTGAADDSGLPNDRFFAVRPEGSVSTLKIQRTERGDSAVYLCASSWDRGFKNIQYFGAGTRLSVL.

In its sample, this clone was seen once. This chain joins TRBV9 and TRBJ1-3; no clear D. The CDR3 sequence is 15 residues long. V was clipped by 1 base and J by 0 bases, with 8 bases between them. Germline assignment: CDR1 SGDLS and CDR2 YYNGEE. CDR3 DNA sequence: TGTGCCAGCAGCGTATCCCAAAGCTCTGGAAACACCATATATTTT. This codes for CASSVSQSSGNTIYF.

The chain's CDR3 is CASSSTSGTLNEQFF. CDR3 sequence (DNA): TGTGCCAGCAGCTCTACTAGCGGGACGCTCAATGAGCAGTTCTTC. The chain employs TRBV7-9 and TRBJ2-1; 10 bases agree with TRBD2. The junction had 6 bases not matched to a gene; V was cut back by 4 bases and J by 6 bases. The CDR3 loop spans 15 amino acids. Germline lookup yields CDR1 SEHNR and CDR2 FQNEAQ (reference sequence). Full variable domain (missing parts from reference TRBV7-9 and TRBJ2-1): DTGVSQNPRHKITKRGQNVTFRCDPISEHNRLYWYRQTLGQGPEFLTYFQNEAQLEKSRLLSDRFSAERPKGSFSTLEIQRTEQGDSAMYLCASSSTSGTLNEQFFGPGTRLTVL.

The V call is TRBV15, the J call TRBJ1-1; D is ambiguous. From germline, CDR1 is LNHNV and CDR2 YYDKDF (reference sequence). This CDR3 spans 13 amino acids. V was shortened by 3 bases and J by 6 bases, with 11 bases between the two germline ends. In DNA, the CDR3 is TGTGCCACCAGCAGGGCTCTGGAACCTGAAGCTTTCTTT. Protein: CATSRALEPEAFF.

V is TRBV9 and J is TRBJ1-1; D is possibly TRBD1 (6 bases). There are 15 residues in the CDR3. Trimming removed 4 bases from V and 5 bases from J, with 18 bases in between. The germline CDR1 and CDR2 sequences are SGDLS and YYNGEE. CDR3 sequence reads: CASSPGDISDTEAFF. CDR3 coding DNA: TGTGCCAGCAGCCCCGGGGACATATCGGATACTGAAGCTTTCTTT.